The clone carrying this T cell receptor (beta chain) was recorded a few times. Its antigen is unknown. The data are from a study of T-cell reconstitution after alpha-beta-depleted transplantation in children. V lost 3 bases and J lost 10, with 10 bases in between. The CDR3 totals 11 residues. Germline V CDR1 and CDR2: DFQATT, SNEGSKA (reference sequence). Findings and caveats of the study: From newly produced T cells came most of the T-cell counts and diversity one year after transplant. As was reported, about two months after transplant, alpha-beta T cells came from several hundred expanded graft clones. Where some patients showed high TCRbeta diversity at day 60, it came from recipient T cells and thymic progenitors that had survived.

A library of TCRbeta sequences, prepared with unique molecular identifiers, was generated. A single record per CDR3 protein comes from TCRdb applying MiXCR to the PCR reads. In the table there are approximately 800,000 distinct CDR3 sequences, approximately 15% of which are singletons. The chain recombines TRBV20-1 with TRBJ2-1; D is undetermined. The clonotype originates from a male patient under 18 who had a stem cell transplant for acute lymphoblastic leukemia, so the T cells may come from the graft donor. Source: PBMCs, mostly from graft donor cells, taken 360 days after TCRalphabeta/CD19-depleted stem cell transplant. For the CDR3, the DNA is TGCAGTGCTAGGGCCCTAGTCGAGCAGTTCTTC. Translated, it gives CSARALVEQFF.